This T cell receptor beta chain was recovered during a study of blood T cell repertoires in COVID-19. Deletions cut 3 bases from V and 2 bases from J, with 10 bases between. The length of the CDR3 is 14 residues. Germline CDR1 reads LNHDA; CDR2 reads SQIVND (reference sequence). Clones were read by immunoSEQ multiplex PCR, and TCRdb kept only the in-frame ones, dropping some. Of about 280,000 clones in the sample, approximately 80% were seen once. The receptor was derived from a man in his forties or fifties who had been exposed to COVID-19. The V and J genes are TRBV19 and TRBJ2-5; no clear D. The sequenced sample consisted of PBMCs or T cells enriched from blood (not recorded which). The DNA for the CDR3 is TGTGCCAGTAGTATCAGGTGGGCACAAGAGACCCAGTACTTC. Its protein is CASSIRWAQETQYF.